This TCR beta chain appears in the sequencing data of a study of identical twins. This clonotype was seen a few times. Antigen: not known. All donors were healthy Caucasians. CDR3 length: 14 residues. Trimming cost V 4 bases and J 5 bases, with 14 bases left between them. Unique molecular identifiers were present on the cDNA, and a universal primer site came from template switching. MiXCR was run by TCRdb on the 5' RACE reads, yielding one entry per CDR3 protein. The table has hundreds of thousands of distinct CDR3 sequences, about 12% seen once. Points from the study as a whole: Within monozygotic twins, out-of-frame TCR alpha sharing was underestimated by the models.

The same sample was also used in a study of yellow fever vaccine responses in identical twins. Per that study: After vaccination, twins' T cell response reportedly seemed partly convergent, partly personalized.

Sample: PBMCs. The rearrangement uses TRBV12-3 or TRBV12-4 and TRBJ2-5; TRBD1 might be the D (5 bases). This clonotype was obtained from a woman aged 18-29 years in good health. CDR3 nucleotide sequence: TGTGCCAGCAGTTCACAGGCCGGCGTGGAGACCCAGTACTTC. This translates into CASSSQAGVETQYF.